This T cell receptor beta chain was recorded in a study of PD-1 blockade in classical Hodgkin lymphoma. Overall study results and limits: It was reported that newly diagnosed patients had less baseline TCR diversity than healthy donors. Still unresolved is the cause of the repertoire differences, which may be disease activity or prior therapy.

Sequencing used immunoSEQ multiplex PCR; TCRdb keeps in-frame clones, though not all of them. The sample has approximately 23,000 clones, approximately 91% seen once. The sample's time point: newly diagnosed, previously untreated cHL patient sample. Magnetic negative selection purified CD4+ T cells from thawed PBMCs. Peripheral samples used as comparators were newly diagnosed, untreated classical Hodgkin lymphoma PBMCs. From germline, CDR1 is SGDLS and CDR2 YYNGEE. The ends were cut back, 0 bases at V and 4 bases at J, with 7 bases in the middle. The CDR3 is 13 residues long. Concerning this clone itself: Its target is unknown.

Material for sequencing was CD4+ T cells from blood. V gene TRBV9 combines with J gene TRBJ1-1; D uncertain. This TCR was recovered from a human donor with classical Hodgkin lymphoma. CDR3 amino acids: CASSVVEGTEAFF. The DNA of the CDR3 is TGTGCCAGCAGCGTAGTAGAGGGCACTGAAGCTTTCTTT.